These 21 T cell receptor beta chains came from one sample sequenced in a study of beta chain features in type 1 diabetes. What was sequenced were expressed TCRB transcripts, since all of the isolated RNA had been reverse transcribed. Sequencing used immunoSEQ multiplex PCR; TCRdb keeps in-frame clones, though not all of them. This table has about 900,000 clones, about 17% appearing once. The sample comprised naive CD4+ T cells from blood. These receptors came from a woman between 18 and 29 years old in good health.

This clone was counted only a few times. The V gene is TRBV2, the J gene TRBJ1-5; D gene uncertain. Trimming pared 4 bases from V and 5 bases from J, leaving 9 bases between. Germline V gene sequence: CDR1 SNHLY, CDR2 FYNNEI. This CDR3 has 13 residues. For the CDR3, the DNA is TGTGCCAGCAGTGGCCGGGAATATCAGCCCCAGCATTTT. This codes for CASSGREYQPQHF.

This chain uses TRBV9 with TRBJ2-5, with 12 bases matching TRBD2. J gave up 5 bases and V 4 bases, and 9 bases lay outside the gene matches. The length of the CDR3 is 16 residues. Germline V gene sequence: CDR1 SGDLS, CDR2 YYNGEE. The CDR3 DNA is TGTGCCAGCAGCCCGCGACTAGCGGGAGACTGGGAGACCCAGTACTTC. It translates to CASSPRLAGDWETQYF.

This clone was observed a few times. J is TRBJ2-1 and V is TRBV21-1; the table names TRBD2, a call not compared with the DNA. TRBV21-1 is termed a pseudogene. This CDR3 is 14 amino acids long. The CDR3 region is CASSRASCYNEQFF. The CDR3 nucleotides are TGTGCCAGCAGCAGGGCTAGCTGTTACAATGAGCAGTTCTTC.

There are a few counts of this clone. The chain employs TRBV28 and TRBJ2-1; tentative D call: TRBD2 (6 bases). CDR1 and CDR2 (germline): MDHEN, SYDVKM. The CDR3 runs 17 residues. Trimming cost V 2 bases and J 4 bases, with 18 bases left between them. The CDR3 sequence: CASSLSFSRTKYNEQFF. In nucleotides, the CDR3 is TGTGCCAGCAGTTTAAGTTTTTCGCGGACTAAGTACAATGAGCAGTTCTTC.

This clone has only a few counts. This chain connects TRBV18 to TRBJ2-7; 10 bases are shared with TRBD2. CDR1 KGHSH and CDR2 LQKENI come from the germline V gene. The CDR3 extends over 13 amino acids. The V segment lost 5 bases and the J segment 3 bases; nucleotides outside the gene matches: 1. The CDR3 DNA sequence: TGTGCCAGCTCAACTAGCGGGGACTACGAGCAGTACTTC. Encoded protein: CASSTSGDYEQYF.

This clone was counted only a few times. The chain combines TRBV10-1 with TRBJ2-2, with D possibly being TRBD2 (5 bases). Germline V gene sequence: CDR1 WNHNN, CDR2 SYGVQD (reference sequence). V dropped 5 bases and J dropped 9 bases, with 16 bases sitting between them. CDR3 length: 14 amino acids. CDR3 residues: CASSPSSPSRELFF. CDR3 in DNA: TGCGCCAGCAGTCCTAGCAGCCCCAGCCGGGAGCTGTTTTTT.

The chain couples TRBV7-9 to TRBJ2-2; TRBD1 matches at 10 bases. Germline V CDR1 and CDR2: SEHNR, FQNEAQ (reference sequence). The CDR3 has 14 residues. V lost 8 bases to trimming and J lost 6 bases; unmatched junction nucleotides: 6. The CDR3 region is CASQGQGGAGELFF. In nucleotides, the CDR3 is TGTGCCAGCCAAGGACAGGGGGGCGCCGGGGAGCTGTTTTTT.

This clone was detected a few times. This rearrangement joins TRBV19 to TRBJ2-1, with 7 bases lining up with TRBD1. Trimming at V came to 4 bases and at J to 3 bases, leaving 3 bases not matched to a gene. The germline V gene encodes CDR1 LNHDA and CDR2 SQIVND (reference sequence). The CDR3 runs 14 residues. The CDR3 DNA follows: TGTGCCAGTAGTAGTCAGGGGGACTACAATGAGCAGTTCTTC. This encodes CASSSQGDYNEQFF.

J is TRBJ1-5 and V is TRBV2, with a weak D call TRBD1 (6 bases). Looked up from germline, CDR1 is SNHLY and CDR2 is FYNNEI. The CDR3 has 14 residues. Deletions cut 5 bases from V and 3 bases from J, with 11 bases between. In nucleotides, the CDR3 is TGTGCCAGCAGTCAGACAGGTGACAATCAGCCCCAGCATTTT. Translation gives CASSQTGDNQPQHF.

This clone turned up a few times. The chain couples TRBV7-3 to TRBJ2-7; perhaps TRBD2 as D (5 bases). CDR1 is SGHTA and CDR2 is FQGTGA in the germline V gene. The CDR3 contains 11 residues. Trimming removed 5 bases from V and 7 bases from J, with 9 bases in between. The CDR3 DNA is TGTGCCAGCAGCCTACTAGTTGAGCAGTACTTC. Translating it yields CASSLLVEQYF.

In the case of this clone: The junction departs from the called germline gene at one end, perhaps through a read error. CDR3 sequence reads: CASSPSRSYEQYF. The CDR3 DNA is TGTGCTAGCAGCCCCTCGCGGTCCTACGAGCAGTACTTC. This rearrangement joins TRBV7-7 to TRBJ2-7; no reliable D call. CDR1 SSHAT and CDR2 FNYEAQ come from the germline V gene (reference sequence). This CDR3 comprises 13 residues. Complete variable domain (other parts from reference TRBV7-7 and TRBJ2-7): GAGVSQSPRYKVTKRGQDVTLRCDPISSHATLYWYQQALGQGPEFLTYFNYEAQPDKSGLPSDRFSAERPEGSISTLTIQRTEQRDSAMYRCASSPSRSYEQYFGPGTRLTVT.

This clone was counted only a few times. The genes are TRBV4-1 and TRBJ2-1; 15 nucleotides agree with TRBD2. V shed 3 bases and J 10 bases; nucleotides not matched to a gene: 7. The CDR3 runs 16 residues. The germline gives CDR1 MGHRA, CDR2 YSYEKL. CDR3 in DNA: TGCGCCAGCAGCCAGAAGCCCGGGACTAGCGGGGGGGAGCAGTTCTTC. It is translated as CASSQKPGTSGGEQFF.

There are a few counts of this clone. This sequence joins TRBV7-9 and TRBJ2-7; D unclear. CDR3 length equals 11 residues. Germline loops: CDR1 SEHNR, CDR2 FQNEAQ (reference sequence). Trimming stripped 11 bases from V and 0 bases from J, with 8 bases between. The CDR3 region is CAVQNSYEQYF. Written as DNA, the CDR3 is TGTGCCGTACAGAACTCCTACGAGCAGTACTTC. Filled out from reference TRBV7-9 and TRBJ2-7, the complete variable domain reads DTGVSQNPRHKITKRGQNVTFRCDPISEHNRLYWYRQTLGQGPEFLTYFQNEAQLEKSRLLSDRFSAERPKGSFSTLEIQRTEQGDSAMYLCAVQNSYEQYFGPGTRLTVT.

The chain uses TRBV9 and TRBJ2-3, with 11 bases that match TRBD2. V dropped 1 base and J dropped 0; count of bases not matched to a gene: 16. CDR3 size: 21 residues. Germline V lookup: CDR1 SGDLS, CDR2 YYNGEE. CDR3: CASSVFPGLAAQGTSTDTQYF. DNA for the CDR3: TGTGCCAGCAGCGTATTCCCGGGACTAGCGGCCCAGGGGACTAGCACAGATACGCAGTATTTT.

In its sample, this clone was seen a few times. The chain joins TRBV5-4 to TRBJ2-7, with 7 bases fitting TRBD1. The CDR3 has 16 amino acids. V shed 3 bases, J shed 2 bases, and the junction held 11 bases outside the gene matches. The V gene's germline CDR1 is SGHNT and CDR2 YYREEE (reference sequence). The DNA for the CDR3 is TGTGCCAGCAGCTCGCGCCGGGACAGCTTTACCTACGAGCAGTACTTC. It specifies CASSSRRDSFTYEQYF.

The table lists this clone with a few counts. The chain carries TRBV9 and TRBJ2-7; unclear D gene. V was shortened by 0 bases and J by 1 base, with 8 bases between the two germline ends. Germline CDR1 is SGDLS and CDR2 is YYNGEE. The CDR3 loop spans 14 amino acids. Written as DNA, the CDR3 is TGTGCCAGCAGCGTAGAGCAGTCATCCTACGAGCAGTACTTC. Protein: CASSVEQSSYEQYF.

This clone has only a few counts. The rearrangement uses TRBV5-4 and TRBJ1-3; D not certain. Germline CDR1 and CDR2: SGHNT and YYREEE (reference sequence). The CDR3 consists of 15 residues. Trimming removed 1 base from V and 0 bases from J, with 8 bases in between. The CDR3: CASSLWSGSGNTIYF. DNA for the CDR3: TGTGCCAGCAGCTTGTGGTCCGGCTCTGGAAACACCATATATTTT.

This clone was observed a handful of times. The CDR3 sequence is CASRRLTGGAGTGELFF. CDR3 DNA sequence: TGTGCCAGCAGAAGACTCACAGGGGGCGCGGGGACCGGGGAGCTGTTTTTT. The J gene is TRBJ2-2, the V gene TRBV7-8, with 9 positions matching TRBD1. J gave up 5 bases and V 6 bases, and 13 bases lay outside the gene matches. The germline CDR1 and CDR2 sequences are SGHVS and FQNEAQ. The CDR3 consists of 17 residues. Full variable domain (remainder filled in from reference TRBV7-8 and TRBJ2-2): GAGVSQSPRYKVAKRGQDVALRCDPISGHVSLFWYQQALGQGPEFLTYFQNEAQLDKSGLPSDRFFAERPEGSVSTLKIQRTQQEDSAVYLCASRRLTGGAGTGELFFGEGSRLTVL.

In its sample, this clone was seen a few times. The chain employs TRBV7-9 and TRBJ2-7; D not certain. Germline CDR1 SEHNR, CDR2 FQNEAQ (reference sequence). The CDR3 has 11 amino acids. V shed 9 bases and J shed 2 bases, with 8 bases lying between them. CDR3 residues: CASGQPYEQYF. DNA of the CDR3: TGTGCCAGTGGTCAGCCCTACGAGCAGTACTTC. The full variable domain, its missing parts supplied by reference TRBV7-9 and TRBJ2-7, is DTGVSQNPRHKITKRGQNVTFRCDPISEHNRLYWYRQTLGQGPEFLTYFQNEAQLEKSRLLSDRFSAERPKGSFSTLEIQRTEQGDSAMYLCASGQPYEQYFGPGTRLTVT.

This clone was counted between two and nine times. The gene calls are TRBV7-9 and TRBJ2-2, with D perhaps matching TRBD1 (6 bases). V was clipped by 5 bases and J by 3 bases, with 13 bases between them. Germline CDR1 and CDR2: SEHNR and FQNEAQ (reference sequence). The CDR3 is made up of 15 amino acids. The CDR3 DNA reads TGTGCCAGCAGCCCCCAGGGGACCTACACCGGGGAGCTGTTTTTT. Translation gives CASSPQGTYTGELFF.

V and J are TRBV5-1 and TRBJ2-1; 8 bases are shared with TRBD2. The V and J ends lost 0 bases and 6 bases, in that order; junction bases with no gene match: 8. The CDR3 extends over 16 amino acids. Germline V gene lookup returns CDR1 SGHRS and CDR2 YFSETQ. The CDR3 nucleotides are TGCGCCAGCAGCTTGGCCGGTAGCGGGAACATCAATGAGCAGTTCTTC. Translated, it gives CASSLAGSGNINEQFF.